The T cell receptor beta chain described here comes from a study of Graves' ophthalmopathy and Graves' hyperthyroidism. Amplifying from RNA transcripts, the study obtained TCR beta CDR3 regions. HTBI-primed first-round RT-PCR preceded second-round multiplex PCR. TCRdb analysed the multiplex PCR reads with MiXCR anew, one entry per CDR3 protein. The sample includes approximately 1.2 million distinct CDR3 sequences, about 36% seen only once; the top ten take 11%. Germline V gene lookup returns CDR1 LNHDA and CDR2 SQIVND (reference sequence). Between the trimmed V and J ends, which lost 4 bases and 0 bases, there was a span of 12 bases. The CDR3 runs 16 residues.

This sequence was found in an adult man with Graves' hyperthyroidism. This sequence joins TRBV19 and TRBJ1-4; possible D gene TRBD1, 6 bases. The sequencing input was peripheral blood or thyroid tissue (not recorded which). The DNA for the CDR3 is TGTGCCAGTAGTACCCCCGGGACATCAACTAATGAAAAACTGTTTTTT. This gives the protein CASSTPGTSTNEKLFF.